This TCR beta chain was obtained from a study of OX40 agonist ivuxolimab in advanced cancers. Whole-study results and caveats: Blood T cells, both CD4+ and CD8+, expanded clonally by week 6 at 0.1 to 3.0 mg/kg.

V was trimmed by 5 bases and J by 5 bases, leaving 12 bases between them. CDR1 is MNHEY and CDR2 is SVGAGI in the germline V gene. The CDR3 extends over 13 amino acids. Turning to this clone: Its antigen is unidentified.

Systemic immunosuppression or autoimmune disease history was grounds to exclude patients. Blood specimens came from baseline, cycle 4 day 1, and cycle 7 day 1. Repertoires were generated with immunoSEQ multiplex PCR, while TCRdb's copy carries only in-frame clones and drops some. The data contain around 87,000 clones, approximately 94% of them seen just once; the ten biggest clones take up around 3%. The clonotype comes from an adult with an advanced solid tumor such as melanoma, head and neck, liver or kidney cancer. V usage is TRBV6-5 and J usage is TRBJ2-5; D is perhaps TRBD1 (6 bases). Here the sequenced sample was CD4+ or CD8+ T cells sorted from blood, taken in a trial of the OX40 agonist ivuxolimab. The CDR3 DNA sequence: TGTGCCAGCAGTCAGCGGACAGTCGAGACCCAGTACTTC. Amino acids: CASSQRTVETQYF.